The present entry profiles one T cell receptor beta chain with its context. Trimming took 4 bases from V and 6 from J; bases not matched to a gene: 5. Germline lookup yields CDR1 SGHRS and CDR2 YFSETQ. The CDR3 runs to 14 residues. This specimen belongs to a study of siplizumab effects on memory and regulatory T cells. The assay was immunoSEQ multiplex PCR, and TCRdb's table has in-frame clones only and misses some. The table has approximately 120,000 clones, 92% seen once. The TCR was taken from a human donor in good health. V usage is TRBV5-1 and J usage is TRBJ2-1; 9 bases match TRBD2. The sample consisted of Tregs sorted from blood. Here the CDR3 reads CASSIGLAFNEQFF. CDR3 DNA: TGCGCCAGCAGCATCGGACTAGCGTTCAATGAGCAGTTCTTC. Combining the CDR3 with reference TRBV5-1 and TRBJ2-1 gives the whole variable domain KAGVTQTPRYLIKTRGQQVTLSCSPISGHRSVSWYQQTPGQGLQFLFEYFSETQRNKGNFPGRFSGRQFSNSRSEMNVSTLELGDSALYLCASSIGLAFNEQFFGPGTRLTVL.